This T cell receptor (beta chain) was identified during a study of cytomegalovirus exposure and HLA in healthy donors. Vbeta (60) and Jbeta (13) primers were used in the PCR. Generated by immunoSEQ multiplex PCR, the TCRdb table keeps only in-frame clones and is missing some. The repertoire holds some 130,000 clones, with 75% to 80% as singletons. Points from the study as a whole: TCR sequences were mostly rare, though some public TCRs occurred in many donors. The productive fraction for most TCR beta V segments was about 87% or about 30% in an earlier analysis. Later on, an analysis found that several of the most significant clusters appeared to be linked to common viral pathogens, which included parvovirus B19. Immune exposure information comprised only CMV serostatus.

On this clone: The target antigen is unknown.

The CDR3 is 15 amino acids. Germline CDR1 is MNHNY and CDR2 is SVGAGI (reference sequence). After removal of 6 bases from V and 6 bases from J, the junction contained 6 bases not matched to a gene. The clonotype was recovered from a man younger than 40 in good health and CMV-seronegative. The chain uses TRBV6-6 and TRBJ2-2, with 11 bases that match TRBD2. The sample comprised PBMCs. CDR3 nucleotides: TGTGCCAGCAGAACCCCTAGCGGGAGGTCCGGGGAGCTGTTTTTT. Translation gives CASRTPSGRSGELFF.